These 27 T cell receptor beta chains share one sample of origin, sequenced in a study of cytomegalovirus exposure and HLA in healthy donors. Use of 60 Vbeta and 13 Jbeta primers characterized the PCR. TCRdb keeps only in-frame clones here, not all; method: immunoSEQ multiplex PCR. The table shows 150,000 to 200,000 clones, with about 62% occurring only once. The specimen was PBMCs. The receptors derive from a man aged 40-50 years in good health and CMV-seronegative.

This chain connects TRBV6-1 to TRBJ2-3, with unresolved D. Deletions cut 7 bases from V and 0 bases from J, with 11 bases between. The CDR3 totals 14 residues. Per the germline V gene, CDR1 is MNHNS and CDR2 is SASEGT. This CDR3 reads CASKQTASTDTQYF. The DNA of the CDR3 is TGTGCCAGCAAGCAAACTGCTAGCACAGATACGCAGTATTTT.

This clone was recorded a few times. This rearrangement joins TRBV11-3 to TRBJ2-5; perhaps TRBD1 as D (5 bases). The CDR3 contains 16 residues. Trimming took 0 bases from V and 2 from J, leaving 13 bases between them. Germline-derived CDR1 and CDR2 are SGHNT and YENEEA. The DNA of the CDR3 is TGTGCCAGCAGCTTAGATGGAACAGGTGAACAAGAGACCCAGTACTTC. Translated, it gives CASSLDGTGEQETQYF.

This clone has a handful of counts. CDR3 region: CASSRLEGGQGALETQYF. The DNA of the CDR3 is TGTGCCAGCAGCCGTCTGGAGGGTGGACAGGGGGCTCTAGAGACCCAGTACTTC. The chain combines TRBV28 with TRBJ2-5; 11 bases are shared with TRBD1. Germline loops: CDR1 MDHEN, CDR2 SYDVKM. CDR3 size: 18 residues. V shed 6 bases and J 4 bases; nucleotides not matched to a gene: 16.

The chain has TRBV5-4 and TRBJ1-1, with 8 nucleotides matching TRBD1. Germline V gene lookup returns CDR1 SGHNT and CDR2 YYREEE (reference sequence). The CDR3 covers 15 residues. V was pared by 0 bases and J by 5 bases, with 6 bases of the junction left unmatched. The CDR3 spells CASSLGQGLETEAFF. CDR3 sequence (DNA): TGTGCCAGCAGCTTGGGACAGGGGTTAGAGACTGAAGCTTTCTTT.

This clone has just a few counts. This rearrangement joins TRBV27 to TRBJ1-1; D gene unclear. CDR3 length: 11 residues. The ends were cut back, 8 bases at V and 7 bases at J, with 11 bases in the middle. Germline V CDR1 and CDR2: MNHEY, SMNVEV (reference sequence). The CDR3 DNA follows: TGTGCCAGCGGGCGCGAGTATGAAGCTTTCTTT. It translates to CASGREYEAFF.

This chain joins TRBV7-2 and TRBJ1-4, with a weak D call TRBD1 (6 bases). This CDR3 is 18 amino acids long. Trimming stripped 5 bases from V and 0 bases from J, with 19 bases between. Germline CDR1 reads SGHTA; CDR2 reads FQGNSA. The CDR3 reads CASSPRGGHLATNEKLFF. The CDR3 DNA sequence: TGTGCCAGCAGCCCTCGAGGGGGACACCTTGCAACTAATGAAAAACTGTTTTTT.

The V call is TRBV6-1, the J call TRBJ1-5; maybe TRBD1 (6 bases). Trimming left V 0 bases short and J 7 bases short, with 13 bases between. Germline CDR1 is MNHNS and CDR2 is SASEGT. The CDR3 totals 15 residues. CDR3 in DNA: TGTGCCAGCAGTGAAGCGGCAGGCGGGGGCCAGCCCCAGCATTTT. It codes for CASSEAAGGGQPQHF.

The CDR3 sequence: CASSSSGAGANVLTF. The CDR3 nucleotides are TGTGCCAGCAGTTCCTCCGGAGCTGGGGCCAACGTCCTGACTTTC. The V gene is TRBV7-9, the J gene TRBJ2-6; D gene uncertain. The CDR3 is made up of 15 amino acids. Germline lookup yields CDR1 SEHNR and CDR2 FQNEAQ (reference sequence). V shed 6 bases and J shed 2 bases, with 11 bases lying between them.

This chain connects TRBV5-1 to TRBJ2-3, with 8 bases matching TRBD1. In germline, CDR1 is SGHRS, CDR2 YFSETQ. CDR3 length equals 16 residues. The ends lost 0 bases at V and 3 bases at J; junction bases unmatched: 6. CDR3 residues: CASSLAVTGETDTQYF. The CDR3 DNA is TGCGCCAGCAGCTTGGCCGTGACAGGGGAAACAGATACGCAGTATTTT. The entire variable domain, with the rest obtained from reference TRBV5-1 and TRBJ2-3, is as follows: KAGVTQTPRYLIKTRGQQVTLSCSPISGHRSVSWYQQTPGQGLQFLFEYFSETQRNKGNFPGRFSGRQFSNSRSEMNVSTLELGDSALYLCASSLAVTGETDTQYFGPGTRLTVL.

CDR3 sequence (DNA): TGTGCCAGTAGGACAGGCACCGGGGAGCTGTTTTTT. Translating it yields CASRTGTGELFF. The chain has TRBV19 and TRBJ2-2; D may be TRBD1 (6 bases). Looked up from germline, CDR1 is LNHDA and CDR2 is SQIVND (reference sequence). V lost 6 bases, J lost 4 bases, and 6 bases lay in between. CDR3 length equals 12 residues.

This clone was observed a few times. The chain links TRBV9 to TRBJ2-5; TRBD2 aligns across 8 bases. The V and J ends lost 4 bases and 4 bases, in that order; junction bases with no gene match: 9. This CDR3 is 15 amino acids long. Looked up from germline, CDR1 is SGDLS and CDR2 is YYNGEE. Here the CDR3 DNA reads TGTGCCAGCAGCCCGACGGGACTAGTGGGAGAGACCCAGTACTTC. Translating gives CASSPTGLVGETQYF.

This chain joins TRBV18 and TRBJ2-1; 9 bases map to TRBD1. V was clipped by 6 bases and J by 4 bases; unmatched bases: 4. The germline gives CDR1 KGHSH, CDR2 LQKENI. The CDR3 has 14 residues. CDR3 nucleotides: TGTGCCAGCTCTAGGGACAGGGCGTACAATGAGCAGTTCTTC. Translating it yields CASSRDRAYNEQFF.

CDR3 DNA sequence: TGTGCCAGTAGTATCGCTAGCGGGGGGTTAGGTGAGCAGTTCTTC. It encodes CASSIASGGLGEQFF. The chain couples TRBV19 to TRBJ2-1; TRBD2 agrees at 11 bases. This CDR3 has 15 amino acids. Germline V gene data show CDR1 as LNHDA and CDR2 as SQIVND (reference sequence). After removal of 3 bases from V and 9 bases from J, the junction contained 7 bases not matched to a gene.

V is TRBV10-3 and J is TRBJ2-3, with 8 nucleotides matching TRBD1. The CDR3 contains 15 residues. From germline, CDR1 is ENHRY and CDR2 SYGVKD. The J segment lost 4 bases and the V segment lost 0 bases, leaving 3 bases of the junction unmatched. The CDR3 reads CAISESDRGPDTQYF. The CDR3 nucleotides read TGTGCCATCAGTGAGTCCGACAGGGGTCCAGATACGCAGTATTTT.

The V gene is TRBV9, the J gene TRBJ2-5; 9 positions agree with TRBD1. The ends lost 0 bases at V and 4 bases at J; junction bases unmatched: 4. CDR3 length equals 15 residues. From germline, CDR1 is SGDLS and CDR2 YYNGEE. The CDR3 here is CASSVEPQGAETQYF. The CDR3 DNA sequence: TGTGCCAGCAGCGTAGAACCACAGGGGGCAGAGACCCAGTACTTC.

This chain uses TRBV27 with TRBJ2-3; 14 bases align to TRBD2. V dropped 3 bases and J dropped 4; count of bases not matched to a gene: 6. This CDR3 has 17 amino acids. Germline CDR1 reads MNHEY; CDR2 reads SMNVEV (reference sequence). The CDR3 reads CASSFSWTSGGPDTQYF. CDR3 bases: TGTGCCAGCAGTTTCTCTTGGACTAGCGGGGGGCCAGATACGCAGTATTTT.

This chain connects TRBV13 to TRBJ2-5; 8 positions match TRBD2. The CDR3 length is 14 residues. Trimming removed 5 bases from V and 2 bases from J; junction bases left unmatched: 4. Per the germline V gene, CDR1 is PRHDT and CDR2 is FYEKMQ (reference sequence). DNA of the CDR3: TGTGCCAGCAGCCGGGGGGGGAGTCAAGAGACCCAGTACTTC. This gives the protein CASSRGGSQETQYF.

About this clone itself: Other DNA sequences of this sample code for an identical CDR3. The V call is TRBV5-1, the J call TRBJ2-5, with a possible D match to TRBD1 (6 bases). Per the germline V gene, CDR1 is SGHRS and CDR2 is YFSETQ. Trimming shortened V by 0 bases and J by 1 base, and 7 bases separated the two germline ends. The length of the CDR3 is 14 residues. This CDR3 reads CASSLGGGQETQYF. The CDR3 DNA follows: TGCGCCAGCAGCTTGGGAGGGGGCCAAGAGACCCAGTACTTC. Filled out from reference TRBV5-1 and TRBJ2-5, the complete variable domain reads KAGVTQTPRYLIKTRGQQVTLSCSPISGHRSVSWYQQTPGQGLQFLFEYFSETQRNKGNFPGRFSGRQFSNSRSEMNVSTLELGDSALYLCASSLGGGQETQYFGPGTRLLVL.

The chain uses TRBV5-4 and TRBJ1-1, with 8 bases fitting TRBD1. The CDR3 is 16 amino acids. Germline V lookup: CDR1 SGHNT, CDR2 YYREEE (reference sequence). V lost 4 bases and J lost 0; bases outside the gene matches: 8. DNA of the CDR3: TGTGCCAGCAGCCCGGGGGACAGGAGCATGAACACTGAAGCTTTCTTT. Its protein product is CASSPGDRSMNTEAFF.

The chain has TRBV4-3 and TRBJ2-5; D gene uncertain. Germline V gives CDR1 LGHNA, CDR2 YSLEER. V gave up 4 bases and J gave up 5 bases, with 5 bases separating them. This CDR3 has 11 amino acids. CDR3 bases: TGCGCCAGCAGCCCGTGTGAGACCCAGTACTTC. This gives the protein CASSPCETQYF.

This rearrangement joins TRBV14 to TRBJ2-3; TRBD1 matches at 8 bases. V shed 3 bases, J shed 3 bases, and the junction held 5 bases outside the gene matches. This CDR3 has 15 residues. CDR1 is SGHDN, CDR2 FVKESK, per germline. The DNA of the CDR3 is TGTGCCAGCAGCCATTTCAGGGGGCCGACAGATACGCAGTATTTT. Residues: CASSHFRGPTDTQYF.

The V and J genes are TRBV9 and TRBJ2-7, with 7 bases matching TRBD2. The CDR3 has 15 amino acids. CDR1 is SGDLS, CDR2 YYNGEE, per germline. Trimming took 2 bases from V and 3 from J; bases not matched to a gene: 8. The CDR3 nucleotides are TGTGCCAGCAGCGTTGAGCGGGGAGGGAACTACGAGCAGTACTTC. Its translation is CASSVERGGNYEQYF.

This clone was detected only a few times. The CDR3 is CASGPGTAESQPQHF. CDR3 nucleotides: TGTGCTAGTGGTCCTGGGACAGCCGAGAGTCAGCCCCAGCATTTT. The rearrangement joins TRBV12-5 to TRBJ1-5, with 7 nucleotides matching TRBD1. Germline V CDR1 and CDR2: LGHNT, FRNRAP. V shed 5 bases and J 6 bases; nucleotides not matched to a gene: 10. The CDR3 extends over 15 amino acids.

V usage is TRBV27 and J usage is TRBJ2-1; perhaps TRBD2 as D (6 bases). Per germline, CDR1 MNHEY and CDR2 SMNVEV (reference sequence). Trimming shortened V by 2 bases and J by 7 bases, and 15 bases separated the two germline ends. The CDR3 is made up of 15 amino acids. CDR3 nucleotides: TGTGCCAGCAGTTTAGGGGCGGAGGGGAGGAATGAGCAGTTCTTC. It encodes CASSLGAEGRNEQFF.

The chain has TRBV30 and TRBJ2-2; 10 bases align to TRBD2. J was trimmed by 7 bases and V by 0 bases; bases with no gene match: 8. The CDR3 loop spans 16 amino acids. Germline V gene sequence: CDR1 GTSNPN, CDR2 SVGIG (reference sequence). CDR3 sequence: CAWSVTPSGSGGELFF. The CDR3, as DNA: TGTGCCTGGAGTGTAACACCTAGCGGGAGTGGCGGGGAGCTGTTTTTT.

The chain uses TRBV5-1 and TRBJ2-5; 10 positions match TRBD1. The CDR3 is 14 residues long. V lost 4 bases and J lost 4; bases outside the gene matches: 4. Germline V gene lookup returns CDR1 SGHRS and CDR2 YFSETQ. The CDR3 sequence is CASSPGQGLETQYF. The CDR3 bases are TGCGCCAGCAGCCCGGGACAGGGGTTAGAGACCCAGTACTTC.

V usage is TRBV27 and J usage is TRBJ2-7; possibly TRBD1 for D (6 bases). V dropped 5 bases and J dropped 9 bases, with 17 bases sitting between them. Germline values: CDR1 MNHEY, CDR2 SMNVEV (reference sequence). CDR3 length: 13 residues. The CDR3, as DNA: TGTGCCAGCAGTGCCCAGGCAGGGGCGGGGCAGTACTTC. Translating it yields CASSAQAGAGQYF.